A selection of T cell receptor beta chains follows, all from one sample in a study of blood T cells in healthy people across ages. TCRdb redid the calling of the 5' RACE reads with MiXCR, one entry per CDR3 protein. The sample lists about 1.5 million distinct CDR3 sequences; roughly 43% were seen once. The sample comprised blood. The receptors derive from a woman aged 18-29 years in good health. The CDR3 runs from the conserved cysteine through the conserved F or W. The order of the fields is V gene, clone size, D gene, J gene, CDR3 protein, CDR3 DNA. A D gene is named only where the DNA matches it firmly. Clone size is given for some rows only: seen once, a few or many times, or a class if the clone is expanded.

V: TRBV3-1; size: many; D: TRBD2; J: TRBJ2-1; CDR3: CASSQDMGLAGHEQFF; DNA: TGTGCCAGCAGCCAGGATATGGGACTAGCGGGACATGAGCAGTTCTTC
V: TRBV7-8; size: many; D: TRBD2; J: TRBJ2-5; CDR3: CASSLREGRKETQYF; DNA: TGTGCCAGCAGCTTAAGGGAGGGCAGAAAAGAGACCCAGTACTTC
V: TRBV4-3; size: -; D: -; J: TRBJ2-1; CDR3: CASSQAVKVVGSCNEQFF; DNA: TGCGCCAGCAGCCAAGCAGTGAAAGTGGTCGGCTCCTGCAATGAGCAGTTCTTC
V: TRBV20-1; size: -; D: -; J: TRBJ1-2; CDR3: CSAQGPGGYTF; DNA: TGCAGTGCCCAGGGACCGGGAGGCTACACCTTC
V: TRBV12-3/TRBV12-4; size: -; D: TRBD2; J: TRBJ2-1; CDR3: CASVPSGGAYGDEQFF; DNA: TGTGCCAGCGTACCTAGCGGGGGGGCATATGGCGATGAGCAGTTCTTC
V: TRBV5-1; size: -; D: -; J: TRBJ2-7; CDR3: CASSLDWGLWEQYF; DNA: TGCGCCAGCAGCTTGGACTGGGGATTGTGGGAGCAGTACTTC
V: TRBV7-9; size: -; D: TRBD2; J: TRBJ2-5; CDR3: CASSLVLAAETQYF; DNA: TGTGCCAGCAGCTTAGTTCTAGCGGCAGAGACCCAGTACTTC
V: TRBV6-1; size: -; D: TRBD1; J: TRBJ1-1; CDR3: CASRLTGGVTEAFF; DNA: TGTGCCAGCAGACTCACAGGGGGTGTTACTGAAGCTTTCTTT
V: TRBV7-2; size: -; D: TRBD2; J: TRBJ2-1; CDR3: CASSQTSGRIHEQFF; DNA: TGTGCCAGCAGTCAGACTAGCGGGAGGATCCATGAGCAGTTCTTC
V: TRBV7-9; size: many; D: -; J: TRBJ1-2; CDR3: CASSLAAEVNGYTF; DNA: TGTGCCAGCAGCTTAGCGGCCGAGGTTAATGGCTACACCTTC
V: TRBV15; size: few; D: TRBD1; J: TRBJ1-2; CDR3: CATSRIGQEYTF; DNA: TGTGCCACCAGCAGAATAGGACAGGAATACACCTTC
V: TRBV29-1; size: -; D: -; J: TRBJ1-1; CDR3: CSVVEEGPEAFF; DNA: TGCAGCGTTGTTGAAGAGGGCCCTGAAGCTTTCTTT
V: TRBV10-3; size: -; D: TRBD1; J: TRBJ2-5; CDR3: CAIRAGQGQETQYF; DNA: TGTGCCATCAGGGCCGGACAGGGGCAAGAGACCCAGTACTTC
V: TRBV7-2; size: many; D: TRBD2; J: TRBJ2-3; CDR3: CASSPWASGVTDTQYF; DNA: TGTGCCAGCAGCCCCTGGGCTAGCGGTGTCACAGATACGCAGTATTTT
V: TRBV4-3; size: -; D: -; J: TRBJ2-7; CDR3: CASSQVGLLSSYNEQYF; DNA: TGCGCCAGCAGCCAAGTAGGCCTGTTAAGCTCCTACAATGAGCAGTACTTC
V: TRBV12-3/TRBV12-4; size: few; D: -; J: TRBJ1-2; CDR3: CASPRYGSHYGYTF; DNA: TGTGCCAGCCCTAGGTACGGCAGTCACTATGGCTACACCTTC
V: TRBV6-2/TRBV6-3; size: -; D: -; J: TRBJ2-7; CDR3: CASVTSTPPREQYF; DNA: TGTGCCAGCGTCACATCGACGCCGCCACGTGAGCAGTACTTC
V: TRBV7-2; size: -; D: -; J: TRBJ2-7; CDR3: CASSLGDLTSYEQYF; DNA: TGTGCCAGCAGCTTAGGCGACTTAACGAGCTACGAGCAGTACTTC
V: TRBV30; size: -; D: TRBD2; J: TRBJ2-7; CDR3: CAWSNPGGYEQYF; DNA: TGTGCCTGGAGTAACCCCGGGGGGTACGAGCAGTACTTC
V: TRBV20-1; size: -; D: TRBD2; J: TRBJ2-1; CDR3: CSARSRTSGGWSEQFF; DNA: TGCAGTGCTAGATCTCGGACTAGCGGGGGTTGGTCTGAGCAGTTCTTC
V: TRBV5-8; size: once; D: -; J: TRBJ2-3; CDR3: CASSLNTVATDTRYF; DNA: TGTGCCAGCAGCCTAAACACAGTGGCGACAGATACGCGGTATTTT
V: TRBV4-1; size: -; D: -; J: TRBJ2-7; CDR3: CASSQGGKGRFEQYF; DNA: TGCGCCAGCAGCCAAGGGGGAAAGGGTAGGTTTGAGCAGTACTTC
V: TRBV20-1; size: -; D: TRBD1; J: TRBJ2-2; CDR3: CSARRTGLGTGELFF; DNA: TGCAGTGCTAGGAGGACAGGCTTGGGCACCGGGGAGCTGTTTTTT
V: TRBV20-1; size: -; D: TRBD1; J: TRBJ1-6; CDR3: CSAGGTANSPLHF; DNA: TGCAGTGCTGGCGGGACAGCCAATTCACCCCTCCACTTT
V: TRBV14; size: once; D: TRBD1; J: TRBJ2-2; CDR3: CASSRDRVDTGELFF; DNA: TGTGCCAGCAGCCGAGACAGGGTGGACACCGGGGAGCTGTTTTTT
V: TRBV5-1; size: -; D: -; J: TRBJ2-3; CDR3: CASSYEAQNTDTQYF; DNA: TGCGCCAGCAGCTATGAGGCTCAGAACACAGATACGCAGTATTTT
V: TRBV3-1; size: few; D: -; J: TRBJ2-1; CDR3: CASSQVDREQFF; DNA: TGTGCCAGCAGCCAAGTGGACAGAGAGCAGTTCTTC
V: TRBV6-2/TRBV6-3; size: once; D: TRBD2; J: TRBJ2-1; CDR3: CASSYSGTSPFF; DNA: TGTGCCAGCAGTTACTCGGGGACTAGTCCGTTCTTC
V: TRBV20-1; size: few; D: -; J: TRBJ2-1; CDR3: CSASSGVSSYNEQFF; DNA: TGCAGTGCTAGCTCCGGGGTCAGCTCCTACAATGAGCAGTTCTTC
V: TRBV28; size: -; D: -; J: TRBJ2-2; CDR3: CASSLVIGELFF; DNA: TGTGCCAGCAGTTTGGTTATCGGGGAGCTGTTTTTT
V: TRBV18; size: -; D: TRBD1; J: TRBJ1-6; CDR3: CASSPGQGAGPLHF; DNA: TGTGCCAGCTCACCGGGACAGGGGGCAGGACCCCTCCACTTT
V: TRBV27; size: once; D: -; J: TRBJ2-5; CDR3: CASTQSKPGTRSNEQYF; DNA: TGTGCCAGCACCCAGTCAAAGCCTGGGACTCGCAGCAATGAGCAGTACTTC
V: TRBV14; size: few; D: -; J: TRBJ1-2; CDR3: CASSQVSAGLPNYGYTF; DNA: TGTGCCAGCAGCCAAGTTTCGGCAGGACTACCAAACTATGGCTACACCTTC
V: TRBV29-1; size: -; D: TRBD2; J: TRBJ2-3; CDR3: CSVEGLAEEGRDTQYF; DNA: TGCAGCGTTGAGGGGCTAGCGGAAGAAGGGAGAGATACGCAGTATTTT
V: TRBV7-2; size: -; D: TRBD2; J: TRBJ2-1; CDR3: CASRGVLAGGLSYNEQFF; DNA: TGTGCCAGCAGGGGAGTACTAGCGGGAGGCCTCTCCTACAATGAGCAGTTCTTC
V: TRBV4-1; size: few; D: TRBD1; J: TRBJ2-3; CDR3: CASSPDRGTADTQYF; DNA: TGCGCCAGCAGCCCGGACAGGGGGACGGCAGATACGCAGTATTTT
V: TRBV25-1; size: -; D: -; J: TRBJ1-6; CDR3: CASSEYSAPYNSPLHF; DNA: TGTGCCAGCAGTGAATATAGCGCACCTTATAATTCACCCCTCCACTTT
V: TRBV20-1; size: -; D: TRBD2; J: TRBJ2-3; CDR3: CSARGTSGPHGDTQYF; DNA: TGCAGTGCTAGGGGGACTAGCGGCCCACACGGAGATACGCAGTATTTT
V: TRBV6-5; size: once; D: -; J: TRBJ2-4; CDR3: CASTRAPKNIQYF; DNA: TGTGCCAGCACCAGAGCGCCGAAAAACATTCAGTACTTC
V: TRBV27; size: -; D: -; J: TRBJ1-1; CDR3: CASRLTANPNTEAFF; DNA: TGTGCCAGCAGACTGACGGCAAACCCTAACACTGAAGCTTTCTTT
V: TRBV20-1; size: -; D: -; J: TRBJ2-5; CDR3: CSAPGLPFYNEQYF; DNA: TGCAGTGCTCCTGGACTCCCGTTTTACAATGAGCAGTACTTC
V: TRBV28; size: few; D: TRBD2; J: TRBJ2-7; CDR3: CASNLAGGRLEQYF; DNA: TGTGCCAGCAACTTAGCGGGGGGAAGACTCGAGCAGTACTTC
V: TRBV7-8; size: -; D: TRBD2; J: TRBJ2-1; CDR3: CASSYNQRLAVSYNEQFF; DNA: TGTGCCAGCAGCTACAATCAAAGACTAGCGGTTTCCTACAATGAGCAGTTCTTC
V: TRBV7-2; size: -; D: -; J: TRBJ1-2; CDR3: CASSCGRTDRDGYTF; DNA: TGTGCCAGCAGCTGCGGTCGGACTGACCGTGATGGCTACACCTTC
V: TRBV20-1; size: -; D: -; J: TRBJ2-1; CDR3: CSARVSSEQFF; DNA: TGCAGTGCTAGGGTTTCGAGTGAGCAGTTCTTC
V: TRBV9; size: -; D: -; J: TRBJ2-1; CDR3: CASSAQAGYLRNNEQFF; DNA: TGTGCCAGCAGCGCCCAGGCGGGGTACCTAAGAAACAATGAGCAGTTCTTC
V: TRBV6-2/TRBV6-3; size: -; D: -; J: TRBJ2-7; CDR3: CASSTSRDWLYEQYF; DNA: TGTGCCAGCAGTACATCACGGGACTGGCTGTACGAGCAGTACTTC
V: TRBV9; size: -; D: -; J: TRBJ2-1; CDR3: CASSVGRGTYNEQFF; DNA: TGTGCCAGCAGCGTAGGACGGGGAACCTACAATGAGCAGTTCTTC
V: TRBV6-1; size: few; D: -; J: TRBJ1-2; CDR3: CASSERRVDGYTF; DNA: TGTGCCAGCAGTGAAAGGAGAGTGGATGGCTACACCTTC
V: TRBV21-1; size: few; D: -; J: TRBJ2-7; CDR3: CASNQVESSYEQYF; DNA: TGTGCCAGCAACCAGGTTGAGAGCTCCTACGAGCAGTACTTC
V: TRBV7-8; size: few; D: TRBD1; J: TRBJ2-7; CDR3: CASSLSTGSGPYEQYF; DNA: TGTGCCAGCAGCCTATCGACAGGGAGCGGACCCTACGAGCAGTACTTC
V: TRBV5-1; size: -; D: -; J: TRBJ1-6; CDR3: CASSLGGTRANSPLHF; DNA: TGCGCCAGCAGCTTGGGGGGGACCCGGGCGAATTCACCCCTCCACTTT
V: TRBV7-9; size: -; D: TRBD1; J: TRBJ2-3; CDR3: CASREGQGARNTQYF; DNA: TGTGCCAGCAGGGAAGGACAGGGGGCTAGGAATACGCAGTATTTT
V: TRBV6-2/TRBV6-3; size: -; D: -; J: TRBJ2-5; CDR3: CASSRMVSGYQETQYF; DNA: TGTGCCAGCAGCAGGATGGTTAGCGGATACCAAGAGACCCAGTACTTC